Below are 27 T cell receptor beta chains sequenced from a single sample in a study of shared clonotypes between healthy human individuals. Measured with immunoSEQ multiplex PCR; TCRdb has only the in-frame clones, and not every one. The data contain roughly 1,500,000 clones, around 98% of them singletons. The sample was naive CD4+ T cells sorted from blood. The subset was: CD45RA+ positively selected. The receptor source for this set is a man under 40 in good health.

The V gene is TRBV29-1, the J gene TRBJ2-1; D possibly corresponds to TRBD2 (6 bases). This CDR3 is 14 amino acids long. The V gene's germline CDR1 is SQVTM and CDR2 ANQGSEA. Trimming removed 2 bases from V and 3 bases from J, with 11 bases in between. CDR3 loop: CSVELAKFYNEQFF. The CDR3 DNA reads TGCAGCGTTGAACTAGCGAAGTTCTACAATGAGCAGTTCTTC.

This clone is a singleton in its sample. The chain couples TRBV2 to TRBJ2-1; 14 bases line up with TRBD2. Germline V CDR1 and CDR2: SNHLY, FYNNEI. V gave up 7 bases and J gave up 5 bases; unmatched junction bases: 1. The length of the CDR3 is 14 residues. The CDR3 protein is CASTGLAGDNEQFF. CDR3 nucleotide sequence: TGTGCCAGCACGGGACTAGCGGGAGACAATGAGCAGTTCTTC.

This clone was found once. This sequence joins TRBV7-2 and TRBJ2-5, with D hard to call. The CDR3 sequence is 11 residues long. Trimming cost V 3 bases and J 4 bases, with 3 bases left between them. In germline, CDR1 is SGHTA, CDR2 FQGNSA. CDR3 DNA sequence: TGTGCCAGCAGCTTCATAGAGACCCAGTACTTC. Translated: CASSFIETQYF.

CDR3 sequence reads: CASRDRANEQYF. The CDR3, as DNA: TGTGCCAGCAGGGACAGGGCCAACGAGCAGTACTTC. V gene TRBV7-9 combines with J gene TRBJ2-7, with 8 positions matching TRBD1. The CDR3 is made up of 12 amino acids. The junction had 3 bases not matched to a gene; V was cut back by 6 bases and J by 5 bases. The germline CDR1 and CDR2 sequences are SEHNR and FQNEAQ (reference sequence). Looking up the rest from reference TRBV7-9 and TRBJ2-7 gives the full variable domain: DTGVSQNPRHKITKRGQNVTFRCDPISEHNRLYWYRQTLGQGPEFLTYFQNEAQLEKSRLLSDRFSAERPKGSFSTLEIQRTEQGDSAMYLCASRDRANEQYFGPGTRLTVT.

CDR3 DNA: TGCGCCAGCAGCTATACAGGGATGAGTCGAGAGACCCAGTACTTC. It yields the protein CASSYTGMSRETQYF. The chain uses TRBV5-1 and TRBJ2-5, with a weak D call TRBD1 (6 bases). From germline, CDR1 is SGHRS and CDR2 YFSETQ. V was clipped by 3 bases and J by 4 bases, with 16 bases between them. The CDR3 sequence is 15 residues long.

The chain is built from TRBV10-3 and TRBJ2-1, with 7 bases identical to TRBD1. Trimming took 2 bases from V and 11 from J; bases not matched to a gene: 6. The germline CDR1 and CDR2 sequences are ENHRY and SYGVKD. CDR3 length: 13 amino acids. DNA for the CDR3: TGTGCCATCAGTGAGCTTAGGGGGCGGAAGCAGTTCTTC. Protein sequence: CAISELRGRKQFF.

The V and J genes are TRBV5-5 and TRBJ2-3; D remains unclear. Trimming stripped 1 base from V and 0 bases from J, with 15 bases between. The CDR3 is made up of 17 amino acids. Germline CDR1 SGHKS, CDR2 YYEKEE (reference sequence). The CDR3 sequence: CASSLRKQHESTDTQYF. The DNA for the CDR3 is TGTGCCAGCAGCTTGAGAAAACAACACGAGAGCACAGATACGCAGTATTTT.

The CDR3 spells CASSWDYANTGELFF. CDR3 sequence (DNA): TGTGCCAGCAGTTGGGACTACGCGAACACCGGGGAGCTGTTTTTT. The chain links TRBV27 to TRBJ2-2; 7 bases line up with TRBD2. V lost 4 bases to trimming and J lost 0 bases; unmatched junction nucleotides: 2. This CDR3 has 15 amino acids. Germline V CDR1 and CDR2: MNHEY, SMNVEV (reference sequence).

The V call is TRBV9, the J call TRBJ2-3, with 10 positions matching TRBD2. The germline V gene has CDR1 SGDLS and CDR2 YYNGEE. Trimming removed 4 bases from V and 6 bases from J; junction bases left unmatched: 20. This CDR3 is built from 19 residues. The CDR3, as DNA: TGTGCCAGCAGCCTAGGGACAGAAACACCGGGACTAGCGACGGATACGCAGTATTTT. This translates into CASSLGTETPGLATDTQYF.

This clone was seen a single time. This chain connects TRBV28 to TRBJ1-1; tentatively, D is TRBD1 (5 bases). The CDR3 runs 12 residues. Germline lookup yields CDR1 MDHEN and CDR2 SYDVKM. Trimming removed 8 bases at V and 2 bases at J, with 9 bases between. The CDR3 bases are TGTGCCAGCGGGACCGCAAACACTGAAGCTTTCTTT. Amino acid sequence: CASGTANTEAFF. The full variable domain, with the rest looked up from reference TRBV28 and TRBJ1-1, is DVKVTQSSRYLVKRTGEKVFLECVQDMDHENMFWYRQDPGLGLRLIYFSYDVKMKEKGDIPEGYSVSREKKERFSLILESASTNQTSMYLCASGTANTEAFFGQGTRLTVV.

V gene TRBV6-5 combines with J gene TRBJ2-7; the match to TRBD1 covers 8 bases. The ends lost 7 bases at V and 2 bases at J; junction bases unmatched: 7. Germline CDR1 MNHEY, CDR2 SVGAGI. The CDR3 length is 14 residues. CDR3 nucleotides: TGTGCCAGCACCGGGGACAGGAGTCCCTACGAGCAGTACTTC. It yields the protein CASTGDRSPYEQYF.

The chain combines TRBV9 with TRBJ2-6; no reliable D call. Trimming left V 4 bases short and J 0 bases short, with 14 bases between. Germline loops: CDR1 SGDLS, CDR2 YYNGEE. The CDR3 spans 17 residues. The CDR3 DNA reads TGTGCCAGCAGCTCCTCCTCCCGTGGCTCTGGGGCCAACGTCCTGACTTTC. This encodes CASSSSSRGSGANVLTF.

CDR3 in amino acids: CAISELGGLQPQHF. The CDR3 nucleotides are TGTGCCATCAGTGAGTTGGGGGGCCTTCAGCCCCAGCATTTT. The gene calls are TRBV10-3 and TRBJ1-5; possibly TRBD1 for D (6 bases). Deletions cut 1 base from V and 6 bases from J, with 10 bases between. The CDR3 spans 14 residues. CDR1 is ENHRY, CDR2 SYGVKD, per germline.

The chain is built from TRBV18 and TRBJ1-3; TRBD1 aligns across 9 bases. J lost 2 bases, V lost 1 base, and 9 bases had no gene match. Germline values: CDR1 KGHSH, CDR2 LQKENI. The CDR3 extends over 18 amino acids. CDR3 DNA: TGTGCCAGCTCACCACTTAAAGGACAGGGGACTACTGGAAACACCATATATTTT. Translating it yields CASSPLKGQGTTGNTIYF.

CDR3 amino acids: CASSISATGANTGELFF. In nucleotides, the CDR3 is TGTGCCAGCTCAATATCAGCGACAGGTGCGAACACCGGGGAGCTGTTTTTT. The chain combines TRBV18 with TRBJ2-2; the D gene is possibly TRBD1 (6 bases). V was shortened by 5 bases and J by 0 bases, with 16 bases between the two germline ends. The length of the CDR3 is 17 residues. CDR1 is KGHSH and CDR2 is LQKENI in the germline V gene.

The V and J genes are TRBV6-1 and TRBJ2-7; D might be TRBD2 (5 bases). Germline CDR1 MNHNS, CDR2 SASEGT. V lost 7 bases to trimming and J lost 4 bases, with 20 bases between them. This CDR3 contains 15 residues. The CDR3 bases are TGTGCCAGCATGAAGGTTTCTCGGGGTTTTTACGAGCAGTACTTC. It specifies CASMKVSRGFYEQYF.

The chain couples TRBV27 to TRBJ2-3; D is unresolved. Trimming removed 5 bases from V and 0 bases from J, with 15 bases in between. Germline assignment: CDR1 MNHEY and CDR2 SMNVEV (reference sequence). This CDR3 region has 16 residues. Here the CDR3 DNA reads TGTGCCAGCAGTGTACTTTCAATACCTAGCACAGATACGCAGTATTTT. It specifies CASSVLSIPSTDTQYF.

The genes are TRBV6-1 and TRBJ1-2; a weak D match, TRBD1 (6 bases). CDR1 is MNHNS, CDR2 SASEGT, per germline. Trimming pared 6 bases from V and 7 bases from J, leaving 12 bases between. The CDR3 is 12 amino acids. The CDR3 coding sequence is TGTGCCAGCAGCGTAACAGGGTTTGGCTACACCTTC. Amino acids: CASSVTGFGYTF.

The chain links TRBV15 to TRBJ2-7, with 7 bases identical to TRBD1. V trimming: 4 bases; J trimming: 2 bases; junction bases outside the gene matches: 5. The germline V gene has CDR1 LNHNV and CDR2 YYDKDF (reference sequence). This CDR3 region has 14 residues. The CDR3 here is CATSTWTGTYEQYF. The CDR3 coding sequence is TGTGCCACCAGCACGTGGACAGGAACCTACGAGCAGTACTTC.

The rearrangement links TRBV5-1 to TRBJ2-3; 9 nucleotides agree with TRBD2. CDR3 length: 14 amino acids. From germline, CDR1 is SGHRS and CDR2 YFSETQ. Unmatched junction bases numbered 4, after V lost 2 bases and J lost 6 bases. The CDR3 bases are TGCGCCAGCAGCTTTAGCGGGAGTTGGGATACGCAGTATTTT. Its protein product is CASSFSGSWDTQYF.

The V call is TRBV9, the J call TRBJ2-7, with D possibly matching TRBD1 (6 bases). The CDR3 covers 13 residues. Germline CDR1 reads SGDLS; CDR2 reads YYNGEE. Trimming cost V 3 bases and J 5 bases, with 12 bases left between them. Written as DNA, the CDR3 is TGTGCCAGCAGCGCATACAGGGACAACGAGCAGTACTTC. This codes for CASSAYRDNEQYF.

J is TRBJ1-1 and V is TRBV18; 8 bases line up with TRBD1. Germline-derived CDR1 and CDR2 are KGHSH and LQKENI. V was clipped by 6 bases and J by 0 bases; unmatched bases: 15. The CDR3 loop spans 18 amino acids. CDR3 region: CASSRESQGGTMNTEAFF. The CDR3 DNA reads TGTGCCAGCTCTCGAGAGTCACAGGGGGGCACCATGAACACTGAAGCTTTCTTT.

J is TRBJ1-5 and V is TRBV6-1, with D perhaps TRBD1 (6 bases). CDR1 and CDR2 (germline): MNHNS, SASEGT. The V end was cut by 4 bases, the J end by 4 bases, with 17 bases between. The CDR3 loop spans 16 amino acids. CDR3 DNA: TGTGCCAGCAGTGCAGAAGGGGGATGGCTTAATCAGCCCCAGCATTTT. Translated: CASSAEGGWLNQPQHF.

J is TRBJ1-2 and V is TRBV2; 8 bases are a match to TRBD1. The CDR3 is 14 residues long. Trimming took 4 bases from V and 1 from J; bases not matched to a gene: 2. Germline CDR1 and CDR2: SNHLY and FYNNEI. The chain's CDR3 is CASSGQGINYGYTF. The DNA for the CDR3 is TGTGCCAGCAGTGGACAGGGGATTAACTATGGCTACACCTTC.

This clone has a single count. The chain links TRBV5-1 to TRBJ2-2; no clear D. The CDR3 sequence is 14 residues long. V lost 1 base, J lost 6 bases, and 10 bases lay in between. CDR1 is SGHRS, CDR2 YFSETQ, per germline. The CDR3 loop is CASSLMTISGELFF. Here the CDR3 DNA reads TGCGCCAGCAGCTTGATGACAATCTCCGGGGAGCTGTTTTTT.

This sequence joins TRBV7-2 and TRBJ1-2; 9 bases are a match to TRBD1. V was clipped by 4 bases and J by 0 bases; unmatched bases: 12. The CDR3 runs to 18 residues. The germline gives CDR1 SGHTA, CDR2 FQGNSA. CDR3 region: CASSYPGQGGGPNYGYTF. CDR3 nucleotide sequence: TGTGCCAGCAGCTACCCGGGACAGGGCGGGGGCCCTAACTATGGCTACACCTTC.

V is TRBV18 and J is TRBJ2-1; no definite D call. Trimming took off 1 base at V and 0 bases at J, with 7 bases between the two ends. The CDR3 extends over 15 amino acids. Germline CDR1 and CDR2: KGHSH and LQKENI. The CDR3 coding sequence is TGTGCCAGCTCACCACTCTCTAGCTCCTACAATGAGCAGTTCTTC. Amino acids: CASSPLSSSYNEQFF.